This T cell receptor beta chain was recorded in a study of shared clonotypes between healthy human individuals. The CDR3 is 19 residues long. V was clipped by 5 bases and J by 1 base; unmatched bases: 17. Germline CDR1 is SGHRS and CDR2 is YFSETQ. Only in-frame clones appear in the TCRdb table, and some are missing; sequencing was by immunoSEQ multiplex PCR. Of roughly 2,500,000 clones in the sample, 90% to 95% were seen once. The TCR sequence derives from a man aged 18 to 30 in good health. Some clones in this sample may be carry-over from other donors' samples. The material sequenced was naive CD4+ T cells from PBMCs. Subset here: CD45RA+ positively selected. V usage is TRBV5-1 and J usage is TRBJ2-2; TRBD2 aligns across 7 bases. The CDR3 sequence: CASRGAGNIPLMNTGELFF. The DNA of the CDR3 is TGCGCCAGCAGAGGAGCGGGAAACATACCCTTAATGAACACCGGGGAGCTGTTTTTT.